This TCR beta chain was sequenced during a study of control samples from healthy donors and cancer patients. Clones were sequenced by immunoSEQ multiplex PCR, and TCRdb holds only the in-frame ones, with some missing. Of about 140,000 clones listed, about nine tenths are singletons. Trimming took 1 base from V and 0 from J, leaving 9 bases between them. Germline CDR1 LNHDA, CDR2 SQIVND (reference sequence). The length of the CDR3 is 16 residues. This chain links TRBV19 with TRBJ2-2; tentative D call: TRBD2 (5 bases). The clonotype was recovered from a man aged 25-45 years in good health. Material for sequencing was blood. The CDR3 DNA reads TGTGCCAGTAGTATAGTCCCCGGGGCGAACACCGGGGAGCTGTTTTTT. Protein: CASSIVPGANTGELFF.